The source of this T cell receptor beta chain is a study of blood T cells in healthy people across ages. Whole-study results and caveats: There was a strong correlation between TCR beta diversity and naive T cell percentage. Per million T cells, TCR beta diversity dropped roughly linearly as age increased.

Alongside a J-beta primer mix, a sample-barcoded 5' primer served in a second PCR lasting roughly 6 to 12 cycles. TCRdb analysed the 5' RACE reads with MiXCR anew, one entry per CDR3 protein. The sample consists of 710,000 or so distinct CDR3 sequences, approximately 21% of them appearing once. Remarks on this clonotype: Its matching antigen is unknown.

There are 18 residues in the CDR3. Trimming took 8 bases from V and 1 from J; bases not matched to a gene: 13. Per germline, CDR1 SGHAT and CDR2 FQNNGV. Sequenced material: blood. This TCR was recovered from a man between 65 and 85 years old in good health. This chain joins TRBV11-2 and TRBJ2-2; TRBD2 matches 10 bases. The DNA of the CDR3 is TGTGCCAGCGTAAGGCGGCTAGCGGGGGCAAAGAACACCGGGGAGCTGTTTTTT. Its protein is CASVRRLAGAKNTGELFF.